This TCR beta chain was observed in a study of blood T cell repertoires in COVID-19. Whole-study context: Both acute and convalescent COVID-19 samples were obtained from the United States, Italy and Spain. T cells, B-cell-depleted T cells, or PBMCs supplied cDNA or gDNA.

Germline CDR1 is GTSNPN and CDR2 is SVGIG (reference sequence). The CDR3 length is 14 residues. V gave up 5 bases and J gave up 6 bases, with 14 bases separating them. Data came from immunoSEQ multiplex PCR; TCRdb stores just in-frame clones and leaves some out. Of about 120,000 clones in the sample, about 90% were seen once. The chain recombines TRBV30 with TRBJ1-6, with a possible D match to TRBD1 (6 bases). The sequenced sample consisted of peripheral blood. This sequence was found in a human donor in a cohort sampled during active COVID-19. DNA of the CDR3: TGTGCCTGGGTACAGGGAGGGAGTAATTCACCCCTCCACTTT. This translates into CAWVQGGSNSPLHF.